A single T cell receptor (beta chain) is shown here with its context. Its antigen is not known. This entry is derived from a study of T cell repertoires in cytomegalovirus infection. Background on the study: Public signatures in TCR beta pointed to CMV infection and matching HLA type.

Germline CDR1 SQVTM, CDR2 ANQGSEA. This CDR3 spans 13 amino acids. The V end was cut by 7 bases, the J end by 0 bases, with 10 bases between. TCRdb used MiXCR to reprocess the reads, holding one entry per CDR3 protein. The table has about 260,000 distinct CDR3 sequences, roughly 13% seen once. Whole-study findings and limits: Clonotype analysis showed dominance of the ex vivo response by HLA-C-restricted CMV-specific TCR beta clonotypes.

Material for sequencing was PBMCs. This TCR was recovered from a human donor in good health (CMV status not recorded). Some clones in this sample may be carry-over from other donors' samples. V and J are TRBV29-1 and TRBJ1-5; tentatively, D is TRBD1 (5 bases). The DNA for the CDR3 is TGCAGCGGCGGGACGGCTAGCAATCAGCCCCAGCATTTT. This translates into CSGGTASNQPQHF.